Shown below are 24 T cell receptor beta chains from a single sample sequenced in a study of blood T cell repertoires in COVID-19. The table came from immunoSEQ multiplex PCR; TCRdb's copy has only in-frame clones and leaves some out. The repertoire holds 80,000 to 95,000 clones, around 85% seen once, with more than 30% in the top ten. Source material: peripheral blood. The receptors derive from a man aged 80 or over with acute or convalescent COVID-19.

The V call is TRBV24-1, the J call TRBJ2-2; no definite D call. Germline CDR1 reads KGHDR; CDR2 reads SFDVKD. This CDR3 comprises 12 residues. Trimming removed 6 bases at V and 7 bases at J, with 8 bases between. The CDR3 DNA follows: TGTGCCACCAGTACCAGAGGCGGGGAGCTGTTTTTT. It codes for CATSTRGGELFF.

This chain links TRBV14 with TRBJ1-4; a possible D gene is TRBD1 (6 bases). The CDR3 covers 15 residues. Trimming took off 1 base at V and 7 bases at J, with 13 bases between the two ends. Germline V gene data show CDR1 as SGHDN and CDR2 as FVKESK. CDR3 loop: CASSQVRGASEKLFF. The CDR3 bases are TGTGCCAGCAGCCAAGTTCGGGGGGCGAGTGAAAAACTGTTTTTT.

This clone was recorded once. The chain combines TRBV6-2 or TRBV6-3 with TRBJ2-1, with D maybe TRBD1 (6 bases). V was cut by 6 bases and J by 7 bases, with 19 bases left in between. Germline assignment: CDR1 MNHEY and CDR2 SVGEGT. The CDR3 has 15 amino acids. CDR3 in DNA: TGTGCCAGCAGCCAGAATTTTCAGGGGTTTAATGAGCAGTTCTTC. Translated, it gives CASSQNFQGFNEQFF.

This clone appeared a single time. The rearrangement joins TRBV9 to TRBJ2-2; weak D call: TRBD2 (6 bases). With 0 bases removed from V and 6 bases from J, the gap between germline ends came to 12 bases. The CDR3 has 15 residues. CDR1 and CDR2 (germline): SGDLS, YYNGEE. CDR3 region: CASSVEGLLPGELFF. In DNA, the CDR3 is TGTGCCAGCAGCGTAGAGGGACTTCTCCCCGGGGAGCTGTTTTTT.

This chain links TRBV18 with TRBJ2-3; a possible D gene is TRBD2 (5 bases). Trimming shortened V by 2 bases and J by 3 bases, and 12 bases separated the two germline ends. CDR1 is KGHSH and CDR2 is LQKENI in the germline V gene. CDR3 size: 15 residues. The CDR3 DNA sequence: TGTGCCAGCTCACCAGGCGGGCTAGGGACAGATACGCAGTATTTT. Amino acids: CASSPGGLGTDTQYF.

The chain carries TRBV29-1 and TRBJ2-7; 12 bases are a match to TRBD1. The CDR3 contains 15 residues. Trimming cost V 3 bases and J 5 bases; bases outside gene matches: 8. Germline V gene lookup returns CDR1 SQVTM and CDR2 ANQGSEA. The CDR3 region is CSVDPGQGAVNEQYF. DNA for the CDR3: TGCAGCGTTGACCCGGGACAGGGGGCTGTCAACGAGCAGTACTTC.

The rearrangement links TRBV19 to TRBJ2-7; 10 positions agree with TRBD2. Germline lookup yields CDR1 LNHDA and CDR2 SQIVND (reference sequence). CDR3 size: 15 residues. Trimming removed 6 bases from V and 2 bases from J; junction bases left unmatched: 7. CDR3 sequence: CASSYGTSATYEQYF. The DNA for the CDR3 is TGTGCCAGTAGCTACGGGACTAGCGCAACCTACGAGCAGTACTTC.

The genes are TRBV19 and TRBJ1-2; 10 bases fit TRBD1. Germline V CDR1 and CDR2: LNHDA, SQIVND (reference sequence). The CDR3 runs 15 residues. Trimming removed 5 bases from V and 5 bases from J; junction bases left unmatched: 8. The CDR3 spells CASSQRQGAQYGYTF. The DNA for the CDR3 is TGTGCCAGTAGTCAAAGACAGGGGGCTCAATATGGCTACACCTTC.

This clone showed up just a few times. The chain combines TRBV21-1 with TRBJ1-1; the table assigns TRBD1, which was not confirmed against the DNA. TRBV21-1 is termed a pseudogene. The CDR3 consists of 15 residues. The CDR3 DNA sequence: TGTGCCAGCAGCAAAGAAGATACAGGGAGCACTGAAGCTTTCTTT. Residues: CASSKEDTGSTEAFF.

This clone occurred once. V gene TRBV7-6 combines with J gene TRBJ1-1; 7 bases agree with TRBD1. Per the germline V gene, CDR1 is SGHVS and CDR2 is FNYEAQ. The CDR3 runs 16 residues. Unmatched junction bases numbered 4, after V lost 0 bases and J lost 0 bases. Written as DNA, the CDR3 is TGTGCCAGCAGCTTAGCAGAGACAGGGATGAACACTGAAGCTTTCTTT. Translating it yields CASSLAETGMNTEAFF. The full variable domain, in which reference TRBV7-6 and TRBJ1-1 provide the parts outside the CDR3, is GAGVSQSPRYKVTKRGQDVALRCDPISGHVSLYWYRQALGQGPEFLTYFNYEAQQDKSGLPNDRFSAERPEGSISTLTIQRTEQRDSAMYRCASSLAETGMNTEAFFGQGTRLTVV.

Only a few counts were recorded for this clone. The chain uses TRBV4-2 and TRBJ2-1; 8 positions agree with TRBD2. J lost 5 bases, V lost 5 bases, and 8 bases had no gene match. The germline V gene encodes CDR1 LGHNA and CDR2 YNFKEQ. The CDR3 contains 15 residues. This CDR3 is CASSAREGRNNEQFF. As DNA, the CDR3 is TGTGCCAGCAGCGCCCGGGAGGGTCGGAACAATGAGCAGTTCTTC.

Here the CDR3 DNA reads TGTGCCTGGAGTGTAACAGGCAACTATGGCTACACCTTC. It translates to CAWSVTGNYGYTF. The rearrangement uses TRBV30 and TRBJ1-2, with TRBD1 as a possible D gene (5 bases). Germline values: CDR1 GTSNPN, CDR2 SVGIG (reference sequence). This CDR3 has 13 amino acids. The ends were cut back, 0 bases at V and 2 bases at J, with 7 bases in the middle.

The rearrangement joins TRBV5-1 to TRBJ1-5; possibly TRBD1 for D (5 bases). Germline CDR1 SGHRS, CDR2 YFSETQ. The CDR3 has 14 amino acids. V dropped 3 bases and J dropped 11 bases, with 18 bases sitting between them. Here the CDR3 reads CASSSGGAGSAQHF. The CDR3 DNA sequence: TGCGCCAGCAGCTCCGGCGGGGCCGGTTCAGCCCAGCATTTT. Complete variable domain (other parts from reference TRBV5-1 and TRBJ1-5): KAGVTQTPRYLIKTRGQQVTLSCSPISGHRSVSWYQQTPGQGLQFLFEYFSETQRNKGNFPGRFSGRQFSNSRSEMNVSTLELGDSALYLCASSSGGAGSAQHFGDGTRLSIL.

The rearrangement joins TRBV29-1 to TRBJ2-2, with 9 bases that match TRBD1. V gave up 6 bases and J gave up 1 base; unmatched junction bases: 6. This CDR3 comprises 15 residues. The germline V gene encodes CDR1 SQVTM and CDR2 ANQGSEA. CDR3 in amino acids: CSVVTGGLNTGELFF. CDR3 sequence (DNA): TGCAGCGTGGTTACAGGGGGCCTGAACACCGGGGAGCTGTTTTTT.

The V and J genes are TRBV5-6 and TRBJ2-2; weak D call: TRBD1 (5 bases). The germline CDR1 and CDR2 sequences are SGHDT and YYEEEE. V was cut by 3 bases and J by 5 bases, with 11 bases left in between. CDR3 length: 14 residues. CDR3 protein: CASSWGRATGELFF. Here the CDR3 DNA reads TGTGCCAGCAGCTGGGGCAGGGCTACCGGGGAGCTGTTTTTT.

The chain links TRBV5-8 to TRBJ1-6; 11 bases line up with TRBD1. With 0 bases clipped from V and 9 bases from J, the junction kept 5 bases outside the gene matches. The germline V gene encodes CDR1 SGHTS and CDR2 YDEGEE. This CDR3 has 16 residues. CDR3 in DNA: TGTGCCAGCAGCTTGGTCGTCGGGACAGGGGGTTCACCCCTCCACTTT. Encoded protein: CASSLVVGTGGSPLHF.

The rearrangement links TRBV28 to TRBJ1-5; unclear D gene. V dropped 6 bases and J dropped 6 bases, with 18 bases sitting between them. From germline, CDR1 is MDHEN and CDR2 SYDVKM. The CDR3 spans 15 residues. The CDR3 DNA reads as TGTGCCAGCAGGTTCAAGGCCGACTCAGCTCAGCCCCAGCATTTT. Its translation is CASRFKADSAQPQHF.

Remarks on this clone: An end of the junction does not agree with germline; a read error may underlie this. The CDR3 here is CASSLAGVDTEAFF. The CDR3 nucleotides read TGCGCCAGCAGTTTGGCGGGGGTCGACACTGAAGCTTTCTTT. The chain links TRBV5-1 to TRBJ1-1, with D tentatively TRBD1 (5 bases). CDR1 is SGHRS, CDR2 YFSETQ, per germline. This CDR3 has 14 amino acids.

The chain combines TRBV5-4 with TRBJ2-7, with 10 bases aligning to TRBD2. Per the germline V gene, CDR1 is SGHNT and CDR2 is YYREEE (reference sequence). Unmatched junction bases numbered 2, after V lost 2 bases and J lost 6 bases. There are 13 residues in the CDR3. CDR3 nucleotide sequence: TGTGCCAGCAGCTTCCCTAGCGGGAGCGAGCAGTACTTC. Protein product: CASSFPSGSEQYF.

The CDR3 here is CASSDGPGGTEAFF. The CDR3 DNA reads TGTGCCAGCAGTGACGGACCGGGAGGGACTGAAGCTTTCTTT. The chain links TRBV6-1 to TRBJ1-1; unclear D gene. The germline CDR1 and CDR2 sequences are MNHNS and SASEGT. This CDR3 has 14 amino acids. Trimming removed 3 bases from V and 5 bases from J, with 13 bases in between.

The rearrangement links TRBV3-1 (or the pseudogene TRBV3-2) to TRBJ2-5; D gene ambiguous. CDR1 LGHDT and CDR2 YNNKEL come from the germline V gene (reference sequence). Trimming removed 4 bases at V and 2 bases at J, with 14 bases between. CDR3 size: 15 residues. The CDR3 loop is CASSRLSAGQETQYF. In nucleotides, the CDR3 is TGTGCCAGCAGCCGTCTATCCGCCGGTCAAGAGACCCAGTACTTC.

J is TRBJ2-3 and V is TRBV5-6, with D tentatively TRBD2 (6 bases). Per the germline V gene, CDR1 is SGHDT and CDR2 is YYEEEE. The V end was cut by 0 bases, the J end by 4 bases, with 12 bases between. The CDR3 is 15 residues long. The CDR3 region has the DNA TGTGCCAGCAGCTTGGGCGGGACTGCGGCAGATACGCAGTATTTT. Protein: CASSLGGTAADTQYF.

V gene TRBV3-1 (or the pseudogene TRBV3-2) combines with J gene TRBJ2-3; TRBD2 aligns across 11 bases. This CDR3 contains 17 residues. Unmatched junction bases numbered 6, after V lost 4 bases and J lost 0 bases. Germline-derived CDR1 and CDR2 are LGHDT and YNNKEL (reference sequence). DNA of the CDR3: TGTGCCAGCAGCCTAGCGGGAGGGCCTCCTAGCACAGATACGCAGTATTTT. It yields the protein CASSLAGGPPSTDTQYF.

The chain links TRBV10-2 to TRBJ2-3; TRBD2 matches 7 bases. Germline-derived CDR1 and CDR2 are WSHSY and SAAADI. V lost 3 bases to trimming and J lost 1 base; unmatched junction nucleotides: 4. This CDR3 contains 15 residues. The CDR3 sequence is CASSDRTRGTDTQYF. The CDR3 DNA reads TGCGCCAGCAGTGATAGGACTAGGGGCACAGATACGCAGTATTTT.